This is a list of T cell receptor beta chains from one sample in a study of cytomegalovirus exposure and HLA in healthy donors. Measured with immunoSEQ multiplex PCR; TCRdb has only the in-frame clones, and not every one. The table shows approximately 100,000 clones, with 88% occurring only once. The sample comprised PBMCs. The receptors were gathered from a young woman in good health and CMV-seronegative. Both conserved end residues are part of each CDR3. A D gene is named only where the DNA matches it firmly. A row's size may be missing; if present it is once, few, many or a size class.

TRBV11-3	TRBD1	-	TRBJ2-3	CASSRDRTADTQYF	TGTGCCAGCAGCAGGGACAGGACGGCAGATACGCAGTATTTT
TRBV6-4	-	-	TRBJ1-4	CASSGSPHTGSVGVREKLFF	TGTGCCAGCAGTGGTTCCCCACATACAGGGTCCGTCGGGGTGAGAGAAAAACTGTTTTTT
TRBV28	TRBD1	-	TRBJ1-2	CASSLSTGRLYGYTF	TGTGCCAGCAGTCTCTCGACAGGGAGGCTCTACGGCTACACCTTC
TRBV29-1	TRBD1	-	TRBJ1-2	CSVPTGSAGYTF	TGCAGCGTACCGACAGGGTCGGCTGGCTACACCTTC
TRBV25-1	-	-	TRBJ2-1	CASSEGHEQFF	TGTGCCAGCAGTGAAGGGCATGAGCAGTTCTTC
TRBV4-2	TRBD1	once	TRBJ1-2	CASSQNRGSDLYGYTF	TGTGCCAGCAGCCAAAACAGGGGGTCCGACCTCTATGGCTACACCTTC
TRBV5-8	TRBD1	-	TRBJ1-5	CASSLDRGSNQPQHF	TGTGCCAGCAGCTTGGACAGGGGGAGCAATCAGCCCCAGCATTTT
TRBV18	TRBD1	-	TRBJ1-6	CASSPPTGGNSPLHF	TGTGCCAGCTCACCACCAACAGGGGGGAATTCACCCCTCCACTTT
TRBV6-1	-	-	TRBJ1-2	CASSEGTGRGYTF	TGTGCCAGCAGTGAAGGAACAGGAAGGGGCTACACCTTC
TRBV30	-	-	TRBJ2-7	CAWRLQYEQYF	TGTGCCTGGAGGCTCCAGTACGAGCAGTACTTC
TRBV15	-	-	TRBJ1-1	CATSRQQGRTEAFF	TGTGCCACCAGCAGACAACAGGGCCGCACTGAAGCTTTCTTT
TRBV29-1	-	-	TRBJ2-5	CSVQGPGRTQYF	TGCAGCGTTCAGGGCCCGGGCAGGACCCAGTACTTC
TRBV7-3	-	-	TRBJ2-2	CASRIEAGELFF	TGTGCCAGCAGGATCGAGGCCGGGGAGCTGTTTTTT
TRBV7-6	TRBD2	-	TRBJ2-7	CASSEGEAGVTEQYF	TGTGCCAGCAGCGAGGGGGAAGCGGGGGTTACCGAGCAGTACTTC